A single TCR beta chain is shown here with its context. The antigen remains undetermined. From germline, CDR1 is SGHRS and CDR2 YFSETQ. The CDR3 consists of 13 residues. Trimming at V came to 4 bases and at J to 3 bases, leaving 2 bases not matched to a gene. PCR employed 60 Vbeta and 13 Jbeta primers. Per the study methods: Counted up in a later analysis, unique TCR beta chains came to approximately 77 million, with 9.5 million to 13 million shared. Profiling relied on immunoSEQ multiplex PCR, and the TCRdb table lists in-frame clones only, not all of them. That table is the source of V, J and clone size, and D and trimming were worked out from the DNA. This sample has 120,000 or so clones; over 65% occur once, and the top ten carry 11%. The data derive from a study of cytomegalovirus exposure and HLA in healthy donors. Regarding the study as a whole: When analyzed later, a missense DCLRE1C variant was found to be linked to TCR beta V- and J-gene trimming. The number of N-insertions in an Asian-associated ancestry cluster was reportedly below the roughly 660-donor mean in a later analysis.

This TCR was recovered from a man under 40 in good health and CMV-seropositive. Sequences were obtained from PBMCs. The chain recombines TRBV5-1 with TRBJ1-2; 8 bases match TRBD1. The CDR3 loop is CASSIQGDYGYTF. DNA of the CDR3: TGCGCCAGCAGCATACAGGGGGACTATGGCTACACCTTC.